This T cell receptor beta chain was sequenced in a study of Ad26.COV2.S vaccination and SARS-CoV-2 variants. Overall study context: Intramuscular Ad26.COV2.S doses were given once or twice, 56 days apart.

Profiled with immunoSEQ multiplex PCR; TCRdb holds only in-frame clones, not every one. The sample contains under 600,000 clones, 89% of which appear only once. CDR3 length: 13 residues. V was trimmed by 2 bases and J by 4 bases, leaving 7 bases between them. CDR1 SGHTA and CDR2 FQGTGA come from the germline V gene. Stated treatment: around 19 received Ad26.COV2.S at low or high dose, single or two shots; roughly 5 received placebo; per-sample allocation not given. On day 63 after the first injection, vaccine and placebo recipients gave samples. Here the sequenced sample was peripheral blood, taken in a trial of Ad26.COV2.S vaccine versus placebo. The TCR sequence derives from a person aged 18-65 years who received the Ad26.COV2.S COVID-19 vaccine or a placebo. V and J are TRBV7-3 and TRBJ2-3; D unresolved. The CDR3 DNA reads as TGTGCCAGCAGCTTAGAGGTGGCAGATACGCAGTATTTT. This gives the protein CASSLEVADTQYF.